This passage covers 21 T cell receptor beta chains from one sample sequenced in a study of T-cell reconstitution after alpha-beta-depleted transplantation in children. Preparation of the TCRbeta library involved a method that used unique molecular identifiers. TCRdb used MiXCR to reprocess the PCR reads, holding one entry per CDR3 protein. The sample comprises approximately 800,000 distinct CDR3 sequences, 15% to 20% of which are singletons, and roughly 4.8% rests with the top ten. Sample: PBMCs, mostly from graft donor cells, taken 360 days after TCRalphabeta/CD19-depleted stem cell transplant. These receptors were taken from a male patient aged 10 to 17 who had a stem cell transplant for acute lymphoblastic leukemia, so the T cells may come from the graft donor.

This clonotype was recorded many times. V gene TRBV29-1 combines with J gene TRBJ2-7, with 8 bases aligning to TRBD1. The CDR3 loop spans 14 amino acids. The trim removed 4 bases at V and 2 bases at J, leaving 7 bases unmatched. Germline-derived CDR1 and CDR2 are SQVTM and ANQGSEA. CDR3 bases: TGCAGCGTTGTGGGGACAGGTTTCCCCTACGAGCAGTACTTC. Translating it yields CSVVGTGFPYEQYF.

The V and J genes are TRBV7-3 and TRBJ2-5; 8 nucleotides line up with TRBD2. J lost 4 bases, V lost 0 bases, and 4 bases had no gene match. The germline gives CDR1 SGHTA, CDR2 FQGTGA. CDR3 length equals 15 residues. CDR3 bases: TGTGCCAGCAGCTTAACTTCCCTAGCGGGAGAGACCCAGTACTTC. Translating it yields CASSLTSLAGETQYF. The complete variable domain, with remaining parts taken from reference TRBV7-3 and TRBJ2-5, reads GAGVSQTPSNKVTEKGKYVELRCDPISGHTALYWYRQSLGQGPEFLIYFQGTGAADDSGLPNDRFFAVRPEGSVSTLKIQRTERGDSAVYLCASSLTSLAGETQYFGPGTRLLVL.

The chain is built from TRBV29-1 and TRBJ2-7, with a possible D match to TRBD2 (7 bases). The length of the CDR3 is 13 residues. CDR1 SQVTM and CDR2 ANQGSEA come from the germline V gene. V was shortened by 6 bases and J by 5 bases, with 17 bases between the two germline ends. CDR3 residues: CSVLRGGGDEQYF. The CDR3 bases are TGCAGCGTCTTAAGGGGGGGAGGGGACGAGCAGTACTTC.

The V gene is TRBV9, the J gene TRBJ2-7; the D gene is possibly TRBD2 (5 bases). The V end was cut by 2 bases, the J end by 3 bases, with 15 bases between. The CDR3 is made up of 15 amino acids. The germline V gene has CDR1 SGDLS and CDR2 YYNGEE. In DNA form, the CDR3 reads TGTGCCAGCAGCGTCGAAAGCGGACTCGGCTACGAGCAGTACTTC. Its protein is CASSVESGLGYEQYF.

This clonotype has only a few counts. The chain has TRBV6-5 and TRBJ2-4; no clear D gene. V dropped 2 bases and J dropped 0 bases, with 11 bases sitting between them. The CDR3 runs 16 residues. Germline V gene data show CDR1 as MNHEY and CDR2 as SVGAGI. In DNA form, the CDR3 reads TGTGCCAGCAGTTACGTTGGCAGGAAAGCCAAAAACATTCAGTACTTC. This translates into CASSYVGRKAKNIQYF.

This clonotype was observed a few times. The chain links TRBV4-1 to TRBJ1-5; unclear D gene. The V end lost 4 bases, the J end lost 0 bases, and 16 bases lay between the germline ends. The CDR3 runs 17 residues. CDR1 is MGHRA, CDR2 YSYEKL, per germline. CDR3 in amino acids: CASSPSRGRDSNQPQHF. In DNA form, the CDR3 reads TGCGCCAGCAGCCCAAGCAGAGGCCGGGATAGCAATCAGCCCCAGCATTTT.

The sample holds many counts of this clonotype. The rearrangement uses TRBV20-1 and TRBJ2-3, with 7 bases matching TRBD2. The CDR3 sequence is 16 residues long. The junction had 10 bases not matched to a gene; V was cut back by 0 bases and J by 4 bases. Germline CDR1 DFQATT, CDR2 SNEGSKA (reference sequence). The CDR3 reads CSARDGWRERSDTQYF. DNA of the CDR3: TGCAGTGCTAGAGATGGGTGGCGGGAGAGGTCAGATACGCAGTATTTT.

For the CDR3, the DNA is TGCGCCAGCAGCTTGGCTGCTAGCCCTAGCACAGATACGCAGTATTTT. It yields the protein CASSLAASPSTDTQYF. The chain uses TRBV5-1 and TRBJ2-3; maybe TRBD2 (5 bases). There are 16 residues in the CDR3. Looked up from germline, CDR1 is SGHRS and CDR2 is YFSETQ. V lost 0 bases and J 0 bases, leaving 11 bases between the germline ends.

CDR3 amino acids: CASSQGAYNEQFF. CDR3 coding DNA: TGTGCCAGCAGCCAGGGAGCCTACAATGAGCAGTTCTTC. V usage is TRBV7-9 and J usage is TRBJ2-1; D may correspond to TRBD1 or TRBD2 (5 bases each). The CDR3 contains 13 residues. Germline loops: CDR1 SEHNR, CDR2 FQNEAQ (reference sequence). Trimming stripped 5 bases from V and 2 bases from J, with 7 bases between.

The J gene is TRBJ1-6, the V gene TRBV2, with unresolved D. Deletions cut 3 bases from V and 6 bases from J, with 9 bases between. The V gene's germline CDR1 is SNHLY and CDR2 FYNNEI. CDR3 length equals 14 residues. The CDR3 region is CASSEARLNSPLHF. CDR3 nucleotide sequence: TGTGCCAGCAGTGAGGCCAGACTTAATTCACCCCTCCACTTT.

The chain uses TRBV5-1 and TRBJ2-7; D might be TRBD1 (6 bases). CDR1 is SGHRS and CDR2 is YFSETQ in the germline V gene. V was shortened by 0 bases and J by 5 bases, with 12 bases between the two germline ends. This CDR3 is 14 amino acids long. The CDR3 DNA is TGCGCCAGCAGCTTGGGACAGGTTTGGGACGAGCAGTACTTC. Translation: CASSLGQVWDEQYF. Based on the CDR3 plus reference TRBV5-1 and TRBJ2-7, the full variable domain is KAGVTQTPRYLIKTRGQQVTLSCSPISGHRSVSWYQQTPGQGLQFLFEYFSETQRNKGNFPGRFSGRQFSNSRSEMNVSTLELGDSALYLCASSLGQVWDEQYFGPGTRLTVT.

CDR3 region: CASSPGGRGITDTQYF. CDR3 nucleotide sequence: TGCGCCAGCAGCCCCGGGGGGCGAGGGATCACAGATACGCAGTATTTT. The rearrangement links TRBV5-1 to TRBJ2-3; D is possibly TRBD2 (7 bases). This CDR3 comprises 16 residues. Trimming left V 4 bases short and J 2 bases short, with 17 bases between. Germline CDR1 is SGHRS and CDR2 is YFSETQ.

This clonotype was seen only a few times. The chain employs TRBV4-2 and TRBJ2-3, with 7 bases lining up with TRBD2. CDR3 length equals 18 residues. CDR1 and CDR2 from the germline V gene are LGHNA and YNFKEQ. Trimming removed 0 bases from V and 4 bases from J; junction bases left unmatched: 13. CDR3 coding DNA: TGTGCCAGCAGCCAAGATCATCGTGGGAGGGCCCCTCCAGATACGCAGTATTTT. It yields the protein CASSQDHRGRAPPDTQYF.

The J gene is TRBJ2-5, the V gene TRBV9, with 7 bases aligning to TRBD2. Trimming removed 2 bases from V and 3 bases from J; junction bases left unmatched: 10. The germline V gene has CDR1 SGDLS and CDR2 YYNGEE. The CDR3 consists of 16 residues. The CDR3 DNA reads TGTGCCAGCAGCGTCAGCGGCGAGGGAGGGGAAGAGACCCAGTACTTC. Its translation: CASSVSGEGGEETQYF.

This clonotype occurred a few times. This chain links TRBV2 with TRBJ2-5; D is unclear. Trimming stripped 3 bases from V and 2 bases from J, with 10 bases between. Germline-derived CDR1 and CDR2 are SNHLY and FYNNEI. The CDR3 is 14 amino acids. CDR3 in amino acids: CASSDFGFQETQYF. The CDR3, as DNA: TGTGCCAGCAGTGACTTCGGGTTTCAAGAGACCCAGTACTTC. Together with reference TRBV2 and TRBJ2-5, the CDR3 gives the full variable domain: EPEVTQTPSHQVTQMGQEVILRCVPISNHLYFYWYRQILGQKVEFLVSFYNNEISEKSEIFDDQFSVERPDGSNFTLKIRSTKLEDSAMYFCASSDFGFQETQYFGPGTRLLVL.

The V call is TRBV7-9, the J call TRBJ2-3; 7 bases line up with TRBD1. CDR1 and CDR2 (germline): SEHNR, FQNEAQ (reference sequence). The length of the CDR3 is 15 residues. Unmatched junction bases numbered 8, after V lost 6 bases and J lost 2 bases. In DNA form, the CDR3 reads TGTGCCAGCAGGCCCCGGGACAGACTCACAGATACGCAGTATTTT. Its protein product is CASRPRDRLTDTQYF.

This clonotype was counted between two and nine times. V gene TRBV5-1 combines with J gene TRBJ2-7, with 8 bases identical to TRBD1. V lost 5 bases, J lost 4 bases, and 14 bases stayed unmatched. The CDR3 has 16 amino acids. The germline V gene has CDR1 SGHRS and CDR2 YFSETQ. The CDR3 protein is CASSFITGTGHYEQYF. CDR3 DNA: TGCGCCAGCAGTTTCATAACCGGGACAGGACATTACGAGCAGTACTTC.

The chain carries TRBV19 and TRBJ2-2, with 7 bases identical to TRBD2. The CDR3 is 16 amino acids. Germline CDR1 reads LNHDA; CDR2 reads SQIVND (reference sequence). V was clipped by 3 bases and J by 5 bases; unmatched bases: 9. The CDR3 sequence is CASSIKGSGMTGELFF. DNA of the CDR3: TGTGCCAGTAGTATTAAGGGGAGCGGGATGACCGGGGAGCTGTTTTTT.

The rearrangement joins TRBV6-1 to TRBJ1-1, with 8 bases aligning to TRBD1. Unmatched junction bases numbered 11, after V lost 6 bases and J lost 2 bases. CDR3 size: 16 residues. CDR1 is MNHNS, CDR2 SASEGT, per germline. CDR3 protein: CASRGIQGARNTEAFF. The CDR3, as DNA: TGTGCCAGCAGGGGAATTCAGGGGGCGAGAAACACTGAAGCTTTCTTT.

This clonotype was detected a few times. This chain connects TRBV15 to TRBJ2-7; D is undetermined. This CDR3 has 13 amino acids. Per germline, CDR1 LNHNV and CDR2 YYDKDF (reference sequence). Between the trimmed V and J ends, which lost 1 base and 3 bases, there was a span of 7 bases. The CDR3 loop reads CATSRVRRYEQYF. The CDR3, as DNA: TGTGCCACCAGCAGAGTGAGGCGCTACGAGCAGTACTTC. Supplemented by reference TRBV15 and TRBJ2-7, the full variable domain reads DAMVIQNPRYQVTQFGKPVTLSCSQTLNHNVMYWYQQKSSQAPKLLFHYYDKDFNNEADTPDNFQSRRPNTSFCFLDIRSPGLGDTAMYLCATSRVRRYEQYFGPGTRLTVT.

The CDR3 loop is CSARQAVQPQHF. The CDR3 DNA is TGCAGTGCTAGACAGGCCGTTCAGCCCCAGCATTTT. This chain uses TRBV20-1 with TRBJ1-5; no reliable D call. CDR3 length: 12 amino acids. Germline CDR1 DFQATT, CDR2 SNEGSKA (reference sequence). Trimming left V 2 bases short and J 6 bases short, with 8 bases between.